In its sample, the clone carrying this TCR beta chain was seen a few times. The sample belongs to a study of blood T cell repertoires in COVID-19. This CDR3 is 15 amino acids long. The V end was cut by 4 bases, the J end by 0 bases, with 6 bases between. The germline V gene encodes CDR1 KGHDR and CDR2 SFDVKD. In the source study's methods: Cell counts per sample came from amplifying reference gene primers. The table came from immunoSEQ multiplex PCR; TCRdb's copy has only in-frame clones and leaves some out. V and J calls and clone size are those listed in that table; D and trimming were worked out from the DNA. The sample holds roughly 69,000 clones, around 85% seen once.

This clonotype was obtained from a man aged 50 to 60 with active COVID-19. The rearrangement links TRBV24-1 to TRBJ2-6, with D possibly TRBD1 on 6 matching bases. Sample: peripheral blood. The CDR3 here is CATSDRGSGANVLTF. DNA of the CDR3: TGTGCCACCAGTGACAGGGGCTCTGGGGCCAACGTCCTGACTTTC.